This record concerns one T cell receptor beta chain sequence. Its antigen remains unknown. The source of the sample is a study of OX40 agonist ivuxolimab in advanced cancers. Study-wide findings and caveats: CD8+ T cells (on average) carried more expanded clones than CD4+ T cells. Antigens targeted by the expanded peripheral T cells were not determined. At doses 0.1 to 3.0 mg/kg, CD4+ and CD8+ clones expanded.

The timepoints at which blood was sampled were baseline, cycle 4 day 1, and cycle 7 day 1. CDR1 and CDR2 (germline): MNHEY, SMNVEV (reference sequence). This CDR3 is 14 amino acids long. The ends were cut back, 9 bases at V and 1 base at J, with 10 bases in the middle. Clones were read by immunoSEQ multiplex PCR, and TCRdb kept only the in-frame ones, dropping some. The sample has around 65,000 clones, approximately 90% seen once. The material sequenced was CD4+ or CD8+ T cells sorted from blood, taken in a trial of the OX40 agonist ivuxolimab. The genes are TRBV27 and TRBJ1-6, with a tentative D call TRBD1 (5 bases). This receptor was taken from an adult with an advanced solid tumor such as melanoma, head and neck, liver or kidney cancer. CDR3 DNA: TGTGCCAGTCGCTGGGGGTCCTATAATTCACCCCTCCACTTT. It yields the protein CASRWGSYNSPLHF.